This is a list of T cell receptor beta chains from one sample in a study of T cell repertoires in aging, cancer and after chemotherapy. TCRdb fed the multiplex PCR reads into MiXCR, producing one record per CDR3 protein. The table has thousands of distinct CDR3 sequences, 20% seen once. Sequencing was done on a sample of blood. Receptor source: a human donor with a solid tumor. Both conserved end residues are part of each CDR3. D genes are given only for firm matches. Size tells how often a clone was seen (once, few, many) or the class of an expanded clone, and some rows leave it out.

TRBV6-4,TRBD2,few,TRBJ2-2,TGTGCCAGCAGTGAGGGGACTAGCGACACCGGGGAGCTGTTTTTT,CASSEGTSDTGELFF
TRBV28,NA,NA,TRBJ1-1,TGTGCCAGCAGTTTTCGGGGCTTGAACACTGAAGCTTTCTTT,CASSFRGLNTEAFF
TRBV28,NA,NA,TRBJ2-4,TGTGCCAGCAGTTTGACACATGCCAAAAACATTCAGTACTTC,CASSLTHAKNIQYF
TRBV5-8,NA,NA,TRBJ2-5,TGTGCCGGGACCGACAGCCCAGAAGAGACCCAGTACTTC,CAGTDSPEETQYF
TRBV5-6,NA,NA,TRBJ2-1,TGTGCCAGCAGCCCCGGACAGCCCAATGAGCAGTTCTTC,CASSPGQPNEQFF
TRBV24-1,NA,NA,TRBJ1-5,TGTGCCACCGGAGGGAATAGCAATCAGCCCCAGCATTTT,CATGGNSNQPQHF
TRBV7-2,NA,medium-sized,TRBJ2-7,TGTGCCAGCAGCTTAGCGGCTGGGGGTGTCTACGAGCAGTACTTC,CASSLAAGGVYEQYF
TRBV6-1,NA,medium-sized,TRBJ2-5,TGTGCCAGCAACCTAGGACCGATGCAAGAGACCCAGTACTTC,CASNLGPMQETQYF
TRBV27,NA,NA,TRBJ2-4,TGTGCCAGCAGTTTATGCGACAGCCTAGCCAAAAACATTCAGTACTTC,CASSLCDSLAKNIQYF
TRBV6-5,NA,medium-sized,TRBJ1-2,TGTGCCAGCAGCACTACAGCGATAATAGGGTACACCTTC,CASSTTAIIGYTF
TRBV6-5,NA,few,TRBJ1-4,TGTGCCAGCCGGGGGAGGGAGGGCTTCGAAAAACTGTTTTTT,CASRGREGFEKLFF
TRBV7-9,NA,NA,TRBJ2-1,TGTGCCAGCAGCTCCCCTTCTCTCTCCTACAATGAGCAGTTCTTC,CASSSPSLSYNEQFF
TRBV7-9,NA,medium-sized,TRBJ2-7,TGTGCCAGCAGCTTATTCCCAGGGGAAAGAAGCTCCTACGAGCAGTACTTC,CASSLFPGERSSYEQYF
TRBV6-1,NA,few,TRBJ1-4,TGTGCCAGCACCGTAGACCCCTTCCCCGAAAAACTGTTTTTT,CASTVDPFPEKLFF
TRBV27,NA,medium-sized,TRBJ2-5,TGTGCCAGCAGTTCATCAGTTCAGGGAGAGACCCAGTACTTC,CASSSSVQGETQYF
TRBV29-1,NA,medium-sized,TRBJ1-1,TGCAGCACGGATCGGGGGGGAGCGGCTTTCTTT,CSTDRGGAAFF
TRBV6-5,TRBD1,few,TRBJ2-4,TGTGCCAGCAGTACAAGACAGGGGACCAAAAACATTCAGTACTTC,CASSTRQGTKNIQYF
TRBV13,NA,medium-sized,TRBJ2-7,TGTGCCAGCAGCTTGGGGATCTACGAGCAGTACTTC,CASSLGIYEQYF
TRBV6-2/TRBV6-3,TRBD1,NA,TRBJ2-3,TGTGCCAGCAGTTATCCCCGGGACAGGGTCACAGATACGCAGTATTTT,CASSYPRDRVTDTQYF
TRBV6-5,NA,few,TRBJ1-6,TGTGCCAGCAGGGACAGTTATAATTCACCCCTCCACTTT,CASRDSYNSPLHF
TRBV6-5,TRBD2,NA,TRBJ2-7,TGTGCCAGCAGTTACTCGAAGCCTGCCGGGACTAGGAACGAGCAGTACTTC,CASSYSKPAGTRNEQYF
TRBV15,NA,NA,TRBJ2-5,TGTGCCACCAGCACCCATCACCTGGACGAGGAAGAGACCCAGTACTTC,CATSTHHLDEEETQYF
TRBV24-1,TRBD2,NA,TRBJ2-1,TGTGCCACCAGTGGCATAACTAGCGGGAGCTACAATGAGCAGTTCTTC,CATSGITSGSYNEQFF
TRBV6-5,NA,few,TRBJ2-1,TGTGCCAGCAGTCCGGGACTGCGGGTTGTGGATGAGCAGTTCTTC,CASSPGLRVVDEQFF
TRBV28,NA,NA,TRBJ1-5,TGTGCCAGCAGCCCTTATAGCAATCAGCCCCAGCATTTT,CASSPYSNQPQHF
TRBV5-4,NA,few,TRBJ1-2,TGTGCCAGCAGCTTGGATATTGCGGTGGGCTATGGCTACACCTTC,CASSLDIAVGYGYTF
TRBV6-5,NA,medium-sized,TRBJ2-6,TGTGCCAGCACCCGGGACGGATCTGGGGCCAACGTCCTGACTTTC,CASTRDGSGANVLTF